This T cell receptor (beta chain) is drawn from a study of blood T cell repertoires in COVID-19. Study as a whole: Spain, Italy and the United States supplied samples that represented acute and convalescent COVID-19.

Profiling relied on immunoSEQ multiplex PCR, and the TCRdb table lists in-frame clones only, not all of them. The profile shows roughly 250,000 clones, 70% to 90% of them singletons. Participants reported their clinical history, and cohort assignment relied on those reports. Cohort 3 recovered donors had two negative PCRs, clearance, or symptom resolution. Germline values: CDR1 GTSNPN, CDR2 SVGIG (reference sequence). V dropped 2 bases and J dropped 2 bases, with 6 bases sitting between them. CDR3 length: 12 residues. The chain uses TRBV30 and TRBJ1-2, with D unresolved. Sequencing was performed on PBMCs or T cells enriched from blood (not recorded which). This sequence was found in a woman aged 50 to 60 who had recovered from COVID-19. This CDR3 reads CAWSPQNYGYTF. For the CDR3, the DNA is TGTGCCTGGAGTCCCCAGAACTATGGCTACACCTTC.